A selection of T cell receptor beta chains follows, all from one sample in a study of T cells in Graves' hyperthyroidism and ophthalmopathy. One entry per CDR3 protein, called by TCRdb with MiXCR from the multiplex PCR reads. Here the sample spans more than 500,000 distinct CDR3 sequences, about 15% being singletons. Sequencing used blood. The receptors derive from a middle-aged woman with Graves' ophthalmopathy. The CDR3 runs from the conserved cysteine through the conserved F or W. Each record gives: V gene, J gene, clone size, D gene, CDR3 DNA, CDR3 protein. A D gene is named only where the DNA matches it firmly. Not all rows give a size; the values are once, few, many and, for expanded clones, a class.

>TRBV6-2/TRBV6-3|TRBJ2-3|many|.
TGTGCCAGCAGCCCTGTGGGGGCCTGGACAGATACGCAGTATTTT
CASSPVGAWTDTQYF
>TRBV20-1|TRBJ2-7|many|.
TGCAGTGCCCCGGGGGCGGAGGAACGCTCCTACGAGCAGTACTTC
CSAPGAEERSYEQYF
>TRBV6-1|TRBJ2-7|many|.
TGTGCCAGCAGCTCCGGGACGGATACAGAGCAGTACTTC
CASSSGTDTEQYF
>TRBV29-1|TRBJ2-4|many|TRBD1
TGCAGCGTCTGGGGGACAGGGGACGACGGGGCCAAAAACATTCAGTACTTC
CSVWGTGDDGAKNIQYF
>TRBV6-1|TRBJ1-2|many|.
TGTGCCAGCAGTGAAGCGGGGTGGGGCGGCTACACCTTC
CASSEAGWGGYTF
>TRBV2|TRBJ2-7|.|.
TGTGCCAGCAGTGGCCCCCCAAGCGGCTCCTACGAGCAGTACTTC
CASSGPPSGSYEQYF
>TRBV6-2/TRBV6-3|TRBJ1-1|once|.
TGTGCCAGCAATTGGCAGTCGAACACTGAAGCTTTCTTT
CASNWQSNTEAFF
>TRBV19|TRBJ1-1|few|.
TGTGCCAGTAGTATTAAGTCTAGAGGGAACACTGAAGCTTTCTTT
CASSIKSRGNTEAFF
>TRBV7-8|TRBJ2-2|many|.
TGTGCCAGCAGCTCCCAGACCAGTGGGAACACCGGGGAGCTGTTTTTT
CASSSQTSGNTGELFF
>TRBV29-1|TRBJ2-7|many|TRBD2
TGCAGCGTTGAAGAAAAGCTAGCGGGAGACTACGAGCAGTACTTC
CSVEEKLAGDYEQYF
>TRBV13|TRBJ2-3|.|TRBD2
TGTGCCAGCAGCTTATTAGTAATATCCGGGGAGGGCGGCACAGATACGCAGTATTTT
CASSLLVISGEGGTDTQYF
>TRBV20-1|TRBJ2-5|many|.
TGCAGTGGAGCCCCTTTCGTCCCCTCGGCTCAAGAGACCCAGTACTTC
CSGAPFVPSAQETQYF
>TRBV20-1|TRBJ1-1|.|TRBD1
TGCAGTGCTCGACAGGGCCACCTGAACACTGAAGCTTTCTTT
CSARQGHLNTEAFF
>TRBV28|TRBJ2-7|many|.
TGTGCCAGCAGTTTGCCCGGACTACAAGACGAGCAGTACTTC
CASSLPGLQDEQYF
>TRBV6-5|TRBJ1-2|many|.
TGTGCCAGCCGGACAGCTAACTATGGCTACACCTTC
CASRTANYGYTF
>TRBV27|TRBJ2-7|.|.
TGTGCCAGCAGTTTATCAGCCGGACTGATTTACGAGCAGTACTTC
CASSLSAGLIYEQYF
>TRBV4-1|TRBJ2-7|.|.
TGCGCCAGCAGCCAAGGAAACCCCAGAAGCTCCTACGAGCAGTACTTC
CASSQGNPRSSYEQYF
>TRBV6-2/TRBV6-3|TRBJ2-7|many|.
TGTGCCAGCAGTTACTCGATCGGAAGGGTTCGGAGAGAGCAGTACTTC
CASSYSIGRVRREQYF
>TRBV2|TRBJ2-7|many|.
TGTGCCAGCAGGAAAATCACGACAGGCTACGAGCAGTACTTC
CASRKITTGYEQYF
>TRBV29-1|TRBJ2-2|many|.
TGCAGCGTTTTCGACAGGAAAGGCACCGGGGAGCTGTTTTTT
CSVFDRKGTGELFF
>TRBV4-1|TRBJ1-5|many|.
TGCGCCAGCAGCCTAAATGACCCAAATCAGCCCCAGCATTTT
CASSLNDPNQPQHF
>TRBV7-6|TRBJ1-2|many|.
TGTGCCAGCAGCTTAGGAGAACAGGGTTATGGCTACACCTTC
CASSLGEQGYGYTF
>TRBV30|TRBJ2-2|few|TRBD1
TGTGCCTGGAGTGTAGGGGGCCACGGGGAGCTGTTTTTT
CAWSVGGHGELFF
>TRBV20-1|TRBJ1-6|many|.
TGCAGTGCTAGGGTCGCTACCTATAGTAATTCACCCCTCCACTTT
CSARVATYSNSPLHF
>TRBV6-1|TRBJ2-5|many|.
TGTGCCAGCAGTGAACAGGGGACAAATCAAGAGACCCAGTACTTC
CASSEQGTNQETQYF
>TRBV6-1|TRBJ1-1|many|.
TGTGCCAGCAGCAAAAACCCTGGAGGCAACACTGAAGCTTTCTTT
CASSKNPGGNTEAFF
>TRBV29-1|TRBJ2-7|many|.
TGCAGCGTTAAAACAGGGACCTACGAGCAGTACTTC
CSVKTGTYEQYF
>TRBV4-2|TRBJ2-7|.|.
TGTGCCAGCAGCCAAGATCCCAGGGGCGAGCAGTACTTC
CASSQDPRGEQYF
>TRBV28|TRBJ1-2|.|.
TGTGCCAGCAGTTTGGCGGTCCGGAACTATGGCTACACCTTC
CASSLAVRNYGYTF
>TRBV30|TRBJ2-2|many|.
TGTGCCTGGAGTGTTATGGGAGGGGAGCTGTTTTTT
CAWSVMGGELFF
>TRBV4-1|TRBJ1-2|.|.
TGCGCCAGCAGCCAAGATAACGGGGGCGGTGGCTACACCTTC
CASSQDNGGGGYTF
>TRBV15|TRBJ2-7|many|.
TGTGCCACCAGCAGAGATCGGCGGTACGAGCAGTACTTC
CATSRDRRYEQYF
>TRBV27|TRBJ2-7|many|TRBD1
TGTGCCAGCAGTTTATCGCAGGGGGCCTTAGACTACGAGCAGTACTTC
CASSLSQGALDYEQYF
>TRBV14|TRBJ2-7|.|.
TGTGCCAGCAGCCAAGATGCCCTTACGTACCGTCCCCACGAGCAGTACTTC
CASSQDALTYRPHEQYF
>TRBV6-1|TRBJ1-1|many|TRBD1
TGTGCCACCGGACAGGCCATGAACACTGAAGCTTTCTTT
CATGQAMNTEAFF
>TRBV14|TRBJ2-7|.|.
TGTGCCAGCAGCCAAGAGCTAGGTCGTGGGGAGCAGTACTTC
CASSQELGRGEQYF
>TRBV29-1|TRBJ1-2|many|TRBD1
TGCAGCGTTGAAGGTACCACGACAGGGCATGGCTACACCTTC
CSVEGTTTGHGYTF
>TRBV20-1|TRBJ2-7|many|.
TGCAGTGCTAGAGTTTTCCGGGAAGGCGACGAGCAGTACTTC
CSARVFREGDEQYF
>TRBV12-3/TRBV12-4|TRBJ1-1|.|TRBD1
TGTGCCAGCACCAAGACAGGGGGCTTCACTGAAGCTTTCTTT
CASTKTGGFTEAFF
>TRBV19|TRBJ1-1|.|.
TGTGCCAGTATTTTAACCGAGACAGGGAACACTGAAGCTTTCTTT
CASILTETGNTEAFF
>TRBV12-3/TRBV12-4|TRBJ2-3|few|.
TGTGCCAGCAGTTTCGGGAGTTCGACTAGCACAGATACGCAGTATTTT
CASSFGSSTSTDTQYF
>TRBV6-5|TRBJ2-7|.|.
TGTGCCAGCACTTATCGGGGCGGCGAGCAGTACTTC
CASTYRGGEQYF
>TRBV6-1|TRBJ2-7|many|.
TGTGCCGGCAGTGAAGCGACTCTTCGCAGGGACGAGCAGTACTTC
CAGSEATLRRDEQYF
>TRBV7-2|TRBJ2-7|many|TRBD2
TGTGCCAGCAGCCCACCCCTAGCGGACGAGCAGTACTTC
CASSPPLADEQYF
>TRBV6-2/TRBV6-3|TRBJ1-1|many|TRBD1
TGTGCCAGCAGTTGGGACAGTGAGGCTGAAGCTTTCTTT
CASSWDSEAEAFF
>TRBV28|TRBJ2-5|many|.
TGTGCCTCCGGAGACTACGAGACCCAGTACTTC
CASGDYETQYF
>TRBV6-2/TRBV6-3|TRBJ2-7|many|.
TGTGCCAGCAAGTCCTGCCAGGGATACGAGCAGTACTTC
CASKSCQGYEQYF
>TRBV19|TRBJ1-5|.|.
TGTGCCAGTAGCGACATGAGGAGCAATCAGCCCCAGCATTTT
CASSDMRSNQPQHF
>TRBV28|TRBJ1-2|.|TRBD1
TGTGCCAGCAGTTCACCGGGACAGGGAATCGGGGGCTACACCTTC
CASSSPGQGIGGYTF
>TRBV6-5|TRBJ1-2|many|TRBD1
TGTGCCAGCAGTTCCACACCAGGGGGCGGCTACACCTTC
CASSSTPGGGYTF
>TRBV18|TRBJ2-5|.|TRBD2
TGTGCCAGCTCACCACCCCGTAGCGCTAGCGGACAAGAGACCCAGTACTTC
CASSPPRSASGQETQYF